Given below is one T cell receptor beta chain in context. Its antigen is still unknown. This record comes from a study of OX40 agonist ivuxolimab in advanced cancers. About the study: Ivuxolimab, which is an agonistic anti-OX40 (CD134) antibody, was administered to the patients. Of the participants, 40% had some prior anti-PD-1, anti-PD-L1 or anti-CTLA-4 therapy, which was allowed.

CDR1 is LNHDA, CDR2 SQIVND, per germline (reference sequence). J lost 5 bases, V lost 3 bases, and 10 bases had no gene match. The CDR3 length is 16 residues. General study points: Within 6 weeks, CD4+ and CD8+ blood T cells expanded clonally at 0.1 to 3.0 mg/kg. Partly responding patients at 0.1-3.0 mg/kg showed some of the smallest clonal expansion.

Data came from immunoSEQ multiplex PCR; TCRdb stores just in-frame clones and leaves some out. In the table there are 81,000 or so clones, approximately 90% of which are singletons. The rearrangement links TRBV19 to TRBJ1-2; 9 bases match TRBD1. The sample was CD4+ or CD8+ T cells sorted from blood, taken in a trial of the OX40 agonist ivuxolimab. This clonotype was sampled from an adult with an advanced solid tumor such as melanoma, head and neck, liver or kidney cancer. In DNA form, the CDR3 reads TGTGCCAGTAGTATTTTAACCGGGACAGGGCGATATGGCTACACCTTC. It encodes CASSILTGTGRYGYTF.